These T cell receptor beta chains were read from a single sample in a study of spatial heterogeneity in lung cancer. TCRdb re-derived calls from the 5' RACE reads in MiXCR, one entry per CDR3 protein. The sample carries 600 to 800 distinct CDR3 sequences, about a sixth recorded once. The starting material was lung tumor tissue, obtained at surgery. The receptors were sampled from a female donor with early-stage non-small cell lung cancer. Each CDR3 is given with its conserved first and last residue. Fields, in order: V gene, D gene, J gene, clone size, CDR3 DNA, CDR3 protein. D genes are given only for firm matches. Some rows have no size entry. The others give once, few or many, or a class for an expanded clone.

v_gene: TRBV12-3/TRBV12-4; d_gene: TRBD2; j_gene: TRBJ2-3; abundance: large; CDR3nt: TGTGCCAGCAGCCTTCTAGCGGGAGTGGGTGATACGCAGTATTTT; CDR3aa: CASSLLAGVGDTQYF
v_gene: TRBV28; d_gene: .; j_gene: TRBJ2-4; abundance: .; CDR3nt: TGTGCCAGCAGTTTCCCCCCGAAAAACATTCAGTACTTC; CDR3aa: CASSFPPKNIQYF
v_gene: TRBV28; d_gene: .; j_gene: TRBJ1-1; abundance: large; CDR3nt: TGTGCCAGCAGTTTGATGGGGACCGAAGCTTTCTTT; CDR3aa: CASSLMGTEAFF
v_gene: TRBV4-3; d_gene: .; j_gene: TRBJ2-1; abundance: medium-sized; CDR3nt: TGCGCCAGCAGCCAAGAAATTAGCGGATACAATGAGCAGTTCTTC; CDR3aa: CASSQEISGYNEQFF
v_gene: TRBV7-9; d_gene: TRBD2; j_gene: TRBJ2-7; abundance: .; CDR3nt: TGTGCCAGCAGCTTAGGTCTAGCGGGGCGCCCCTCCTACGAGCAGTACTTC; CDR3aa: CASSLGLAGRPSYEQYF
v_gene: TRBV6-5; d_gene: TRBD1; j_gene: TRBJ2-1; abundance: .; CDR3nt: TGTGCCAGCAGTCGCGCCGGGACAGCGAACAATGAGCAGTTCTTC; CDR3aa: CASSRAGTANNEQFF
v_gene: TRBV28; d_gene: .; j_gene: TRBJ2-6; abundance: .; CDR3nt: TGTGCCAGCAGGGTACAGGGCTCTGGGGCCAACGTCCTGACTTTC; CDR3aa: CASRVQGSGANVLTF
v_gene: TRBV20-1; d_gene: .; j_gene: TRBJ1-5; abundance: large; CDR3nt: TGCAGTGCTAGCTCCATCCAGATTAGCAATCAGCCCCAGCATTTT; CDR3aa: CSASSIQISNQPQHF
v_gene: TRBV5-4; d_gene: TRBD2; j_gene: TRBJ2-1; abundance: .; CDR3nt: TGTGCCAGCAGCTTTGGGACTAGCGGGGGGGCGAGGAATGAGCAGTTCTTC; CDR3aa: CASSFGTSGGARNEQFF
v_gene: TRBV19; d_gene: .; j_gene: TRBJ2-1; abundance: medium-sized; CDR3nt: TGTGCCAGTAGTATATATCCCCCCCGGTTAGATGAGCAGTTCTTC; CDR3aa: CASSIYPPRLDEQFF
v_gene: TRBV5-6; d_gene: TRBD1; j_gene: TRBJ2-3; abundance: .; CDR3nt: TGTGCCAGCAGCGTCGCAGGGGGCATTTCAGATACGCAGTATTTT; CDR3aa: CASSVAGGISDTQYF
v_gene: TRBV27; d_gene: .; j_gene: TRBJ1-5; abundance: few; CDR3nt: TGTGCCAGCAGTTTACGGAGGGGCGATCAGCCCCAGCATTTT; CDR3aa: CASSLRRGDQPQHF
v_gene: TRBV20-1; d_gene: TRBD2; j_gene: TRBJ2-1; abundance: large; CDR3nt: TGCAGTGCCGAGCGGGGGGCCAATGAGCAGTTCTTC; CDR3aa: CSAERGANEQFF
v_gene: TRBV5-5; d_gene: .; j_gene: TRBJ1-3; abundance: once; CDR3nt: TGTGCCAGCCGTTCCTCTGGAAACACCATATATTTT; CDR3aa: CASRSSGNTIYF
v_gene: TRBV20-1; d_gene: .; j_gene: TRBJ2-7; abundance: .; CDR3nt: TGCAGTGCCGGCGGCAGTTACGAGCAGTACTTC; CDR3aa: CSAGGSYEQYF
v_gene: TRBV20-1; d_gene: TRBD1; j_gene: TRBJ1-5; abundance: medium-sized; CDR3nt: TGCAGTGCAGTCACCGGGACAGGGGGTCTTTCCGGCAATCAGCCCCAGCATTTT; CDR3aa: CSAVTGTGGLSGNQPQHF
v_gene: TRBV20-1; d_gene: TRBD2; j_gene: TRBJ2-1; abundance: .; CDR3nt: TGCAGTGCTAGACCTCTAGCGGCAGATCTCCATGAGCAGTTCTTC; CDR3aa: CSARPLAADLHEQFF
v_gene: TRBV29-1; d_gene: TRBD2; j_gene: TRBJ2-1; abundance: .; CDR3nt: TGCAGCGTTGAGGGGCTAGCGGGAGCGTCGAGGTACAATGAGCAGTTCTTC; CDR3aa: CSVEGLAGASRYNEQFF
v_gene: TRBV7-2; d_gene: TRBD1; j_gene: TRBJ2-5; abundance: medium-sized; CDR3nt: TGTGCCAGCAGCTTAGACGACAGGGTCGGGGAGACCCAGTACTTC; CDR3aa: CASSLDDRVGETQYF
v_gene: TRBV12-3/TRBV12-4; d_gene: TRBD1; j_gene: TRBJ2-5; abundance: medium-sized; CDR3nt: TGTGCCAGCAGTTTTATTGGACAGGGGCCAGAGACCCAGTACTTC; CDR3aa: CASSFIGQGPETQYF
v_gene: TRBV7-2; d_gene: .; j_gene: TRBJ2-4; abundance: medium-sized; CDR3nt: TGTGCCAGCAGTAAAGGGGTTGCGGGATCCGAAGGCGTTCAGTACTTC; CDR3aa: CASSKGVAGSEGVQYF
v_gene: TRBV5-5; d_gene: .; j_gene: TRBJ2-2; abundance: .; CDR3nt: TGTGCCAGCAGGTGGGGCACCGGGGAGCTGTTTTTT; CDR3aa: CASRWGTGELFF
v_gene: TRBV7-2; d_gene: .; j_gene: TRBJ2-3; abundance: large; CDR3nt: TGTGCCAGCAGTCCGGACTCGCTTGGCACAGATACGCAGTATTTT; CDR3aa: CASSPDSLGTDTQYF
v_gene: TRBV7-9; d_gene: TRBD1; j_gene: TRBJ1-2; abundance: large; CDR3nt: TGTGCCAGCAGCCACACCGGAACAGGGGCTAACTATGGCTACACCTTC; CDR3aa: CASSHTGTGANYGYTF
v_gene: TRBV4-3; d_gene: .; j_gene: TRBJ1-5; abundance: large; CDR3nt: TGCGCCAGCAGCCAAGATTTCGCAGGGAATCAGCCCCAGCATTTT; CDR3aa: CASSQDFAGNQPQHF
v_gene: TRBV14; d_gene: .; j_gene: TRBJ1-1; abundance: .; CDR3nt: TGTGCCAGCAGCCAACATATGAACACTGAAGCTTTCTTT; CDR3aa: CASSQHMNTEAFF
v_gene: TRBV30; d_gene: .; j_gene: TRBJ1-3; abundance: .; CDR3nt: TGTGCCTCAAAAAGGGCAGGAAACTCTGGAAACACCATATATTTT; CDR3aa: CASKRAGNSGNTIYF
v_gene: TRBV19; d_gene: .; j_gene: TRBJ2-5; abundance: .; CDR3nt: TGTGCCAGTAGTACAGGGGGGAGCGAAGAGACCCAGTACTTC; CDR3aa: CASSTGGSEETQYF
v_gene: TRBV28; d_gene: .; j_gene: TRBJ1-2; abundance: large; CDR3nt: TGTGCCAGCAGTTTCGGACAGTTCTATGGCTACACCTTC; CDR3aa: CASSFGQFYGYTF
v_gene: TRBV20-1; d_gene: TRBD2; j_gene: TRBJ2-1; abundance: large; CDR3nt: TGCAGTGCCCCCCGGACTAGCGTGAGCTCCTACAATGAGCAGTTCTTC; CDR3aa: CSAPRTSVSSYNEQFF